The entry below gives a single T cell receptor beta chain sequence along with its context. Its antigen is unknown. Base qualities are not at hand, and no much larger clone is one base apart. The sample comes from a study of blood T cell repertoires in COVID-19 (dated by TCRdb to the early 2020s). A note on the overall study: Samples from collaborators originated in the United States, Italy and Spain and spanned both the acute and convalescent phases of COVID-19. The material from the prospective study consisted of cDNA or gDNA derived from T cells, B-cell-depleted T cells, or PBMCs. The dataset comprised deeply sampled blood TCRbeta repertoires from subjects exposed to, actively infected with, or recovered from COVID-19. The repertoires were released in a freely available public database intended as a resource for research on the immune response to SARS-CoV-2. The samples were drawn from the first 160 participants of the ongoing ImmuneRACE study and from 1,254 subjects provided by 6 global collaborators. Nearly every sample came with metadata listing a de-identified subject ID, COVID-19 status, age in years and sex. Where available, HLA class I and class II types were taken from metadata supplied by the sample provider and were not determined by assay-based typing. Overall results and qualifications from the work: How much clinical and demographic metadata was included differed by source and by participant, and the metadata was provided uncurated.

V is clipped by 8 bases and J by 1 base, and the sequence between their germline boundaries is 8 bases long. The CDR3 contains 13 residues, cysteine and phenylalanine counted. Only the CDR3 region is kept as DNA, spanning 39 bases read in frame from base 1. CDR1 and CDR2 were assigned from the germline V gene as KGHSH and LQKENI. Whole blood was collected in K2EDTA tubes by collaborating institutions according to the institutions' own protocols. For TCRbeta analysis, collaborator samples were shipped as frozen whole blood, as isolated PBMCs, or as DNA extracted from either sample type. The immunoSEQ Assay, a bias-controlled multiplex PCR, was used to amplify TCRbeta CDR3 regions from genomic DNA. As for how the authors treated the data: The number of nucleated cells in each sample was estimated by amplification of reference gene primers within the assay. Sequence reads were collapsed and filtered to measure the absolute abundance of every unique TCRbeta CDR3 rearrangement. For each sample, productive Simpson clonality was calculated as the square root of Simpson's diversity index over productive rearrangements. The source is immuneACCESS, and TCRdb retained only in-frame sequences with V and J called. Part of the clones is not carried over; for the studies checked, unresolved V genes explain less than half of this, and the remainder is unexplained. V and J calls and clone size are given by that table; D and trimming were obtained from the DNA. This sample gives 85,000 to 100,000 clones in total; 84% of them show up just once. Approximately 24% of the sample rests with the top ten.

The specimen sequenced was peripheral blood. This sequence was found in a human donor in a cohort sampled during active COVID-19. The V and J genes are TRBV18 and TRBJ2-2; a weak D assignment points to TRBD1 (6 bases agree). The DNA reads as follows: TGTGCCAGCCGGACAGTGAACACCGGGGAGCTGTTTTTT. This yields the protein CASRTVNTGELFF.